These 21 T cell receptor beta chains were sequenced from one sample in a study of cytomegalovirus exposure and HLA in healthy donors (TCRdb year 2017). The receptor library was made with the immunoSEQ multiplex PCR assay. For the multiplex PCR, a mixture combining 60 forward primers for TCR Vbeta segments and 13 reverse primers for TCR Jbeta segments was used. TCRdb mirrors the immuneACCESS table, restricted to in-frame sequences. Some clones are absent from its copies; in checked studies, under half trace to an unresolved V gene, and the reason for the others is unknown. This sample lists about 160,000 clones; 70% to 85% were detected once. Of the sample, 4.3% is held by the ten largest clones. What was sequenced was PBMCs. The receptors were sampled from a man aged 40-49 years in good health and CMV-seronegative.

The chain recombines TRBV6-1 with TRBJ2-7; possible D gene TRBD2, 6 bases. The CDR3 consists of 14 residues. V lost 2 bases and J lost 1, with 9 bases in between. Germline V gene sequence: CDR1 MNHNS, CDR2 SASEGT. The CDR3 bases are TGTGCCAGCAGTGAATGGGGGACTTCCTACGAGCAGTACTTC. It translates to CASSEWGTSYEQYF.

The genes are TRBV7-9 and TRBJ2-1, with a possible D match to TRBD2 (5 bases). CDR1 is SEHNR, CDR2 FQNEAQ, per germline (reference sequence). There are 14 residues in the CDR3. Trimming left V 1 base short and J 5 bases short, with 9 bases between. The DNA for the CDR3 is TGTGCCAGCAGCTTAGGGGAGTATCACAATGAGCAGTTCTTC. Translating gives CASSLGEYHNEQFF.

The chain couples TRBV5-4 to TRBJ1-2, with a possible D match to TRBD1 (5 bases). V lost 4 bases and J 6 bases, leaving 16 bases between the germline ends. Germline V gene data show CDR1 as SGHNT and CDR2 as YYREEE (reference sequence). The CDR3 spans 14 residues. The CDR3 region is CASSPGGDENGYTF. The CDR3 bases are TGTGCCAGCAGCCCCGGAGGGGATGAGAATGGCTACACCTTC.

The chain employs TRBV30 and TRBJ1-2; TRBD1 aligns across 9 bases. The CDR3 consists of 15 residues. Germline V gene data show CDR1 as GTSNPN and CDR2 as SVGIG (reference sequence). The ends lost 2 bases at V and 5 bases at J; junction bases unmatched: 9. This CDR3 is CAWSIRTGAHYGYTF. The CDR3 DNA sequence: TGTGCCTGGAGTATTAGGACAGGGGCCCATTATGGCTACACCTTC.

The chain recombines TRBV11-3 with TRBJ2-2; perhaps TRBD2 as D (6 bases). Trimming pared 5 bases from V and 4 bases from J, leaving 11 bases between. This CDR3 spans 14 amino acids. Germline V gene lookup returns CDR1 SGHNT and CDR2 YENEEA. The CDR3 sequence: CASSAGAGTGELFF. The CDR3, as DNA: TGTGCCAGCAGCGCAGGAGCGGGCACCGGGGAGCTGTTTTTT.

This clone has a single count. This chain connects TRBV6-6 to TRBJ1-1, with 8 positions matching TRBD1. The trim removed 7 bases at V and 3 bases at J, leaving 13 bases unmatched. Per germline, CDR1 MNHNY and CDR2 SVGAGI (reference sequence). The CDR3 runs to 16 residues. For the CDR3, the DNA is TGTGCCAGCACCGCCGGATCGGGGACAGGAGACACTGAAGCTTTCTTT. Protein: CASTAGSGTGDTEAFF.

In DNA, the CDR3 is TGTGCCAGCAGCAGACTAGCGAGGGAGACCCAGTACTTC. Translating it yields CASSRLARETQYF. The chain carries TRBV27 and TRBJ2-5, with 8 bases lining up with TRBD2. Germline V gene sequence: CDR1 MNHEY, CDR2 SMNVEV (reference sequence). The V gene end was trimmed by 6 bases and the J gene end by 5 bases; junction bases not matched to a gene: 5. This CDR3 has 13 residues.

This clone is termed medium-sized. This chain connects TRBV9 to TRBJ2-2, with 10 bases that match TRBD2. The CDR3 loop spans 16 amino acids. Germline CDR1 SGDLS, CDR2 YYNGEE. Germline trimming cut 3 bases from V and 9 bases from J; bases unmatched to any gene: 11. DNA of the CDR3: TGTGCCAGCAGCGAGGGAGATAAGCGGGGGGGCCGGGAGCTGTTTTTT. Amino acid sequence: CASSEGDKRGGRELFF.

J is TRBJ2-7 and V is TRBV6-5; 7 bases map to TRBD1. Germline CDR1 reads MNHEY; CDR2 reads SVGAGI. This CDR3 spans 15 amino acids. The ends lost 2 bases at V and 2 bases at J; junction bases unmatched: 6. CDR3 nucleotides: TGTGCCAGCAGTTACCGAGGGCAGGGGGCCTACGAGCAGTACTTC. It translates to CASSYRGQGAYEQYF.

CDR3 bases: TGCGCCAGCAGCCTGGCGGGACAGCTTAGCTCCTATAATTCACCCCTCCACTTT. Protein sequence: CASSLAGQLSSYNSPLHF. The genes are TRBV23-1 and TRBJ1-6, with 7 bases fitting TRBD1. TRBV23-1 is assigned to the ORF class and has an uncertain function. Trimming took 6 bases from V and 0 from J; bases not matched to a gene: 11. The CDR3 runs to 18 residues.

A few counts support this clone. The chain couples TRBV15 to TRBJ2-1; TRBD2 agrees at 9 bases. There are 14 residues in the CDR3. Germline trimming cut 5 bases from V and 8 bases from J; bases unmatched to any gene: 7. CDR1 is LNHNV, CDR2 YYDKDF, per germline (reference sequence). This chain's CDR3 is CATSRSGGSDEQFF. CDR3 nucleotides: TGTGCCACCAGCCGGAGCGGGGGGTCGGATGAGCAGTTCTTC.

This clone has only one observation. The rearrangement joins TRBV19 to TRBJ2-7, with 8 bases fitting TRBD2. The junction had 12 bases not matched to a gene; V was cut back by 6 bases and J by 5 bases. The CDR3 is 15 residues long. Per germline, CDR1 LNHDA and CDR2 SQIVND (reference sequence). This chain's CDR3 is CASRNSGGPGDEQYF. The CDR3 nucleotides read TGTGCCAGTAGAAACAGCGGGGGCCCAGGGGACGAGCAGTACTTC. The variable domain in full, completed from reference TRBV19 and TRBJ2-7, reads DGGITQSPKYLFRKEGQNVTLSCEQNLNHDAMYWYRQDPGQGLRLIYYSQIVNDFQKGDIAEGYSVSREKKESFPLTVTSAQKNPTAFYLCASRNSGGPGDEQYFGPGTRLTVT.

DNA for the CDR3: TGTGCCAGCAGCTTGGGGGGGGACCGCGATGAAAAACTGTTTTTT. It is translated as CASSLGGDRDEKLFF. This chain connects TRBV5-4 to TRBJ1-4, with a weak D call TRBD1 (5 bases). CDR3 size: 15 residues. Deletions cut 0 bases from V and 6 bases from J, with 12 bases between. CDR1 SGHNT and CDR2 YYREEE come from the germline V gene (reference sequence).

This chain uses TRBV7-8 with TRBJ1-5; TRBD1 might be the D (6 bases). Trimming removed 2 bases at V and 2 bases at J, with 13 bases between. CDR1 and CDR2 (germline): SGHVS, FQNEAQ. The CDR3 length is 16 residues. This chain's CDR3 is CASSLRQGLGNQPQHF. As DNA, the CDR3 is TGTGCCAGCAGCTTACGCCAGGGGTTGGGCAATCAGCCCCAGCATTTT.

The DNA for the CDR3 is TGCGCCAGCAGCATAGGGCCGGGGAACAATCAGCCCCAGCATTTT. Protein: CASSIGPGNNQPQHF. The chain links TRBV5-1 to TRBJ1-5; unclear D gene. Looked up from germline, CDR1 is SGHRS and CDR2 is YFSETQ. CDR3 length: 15 residues. Trimming cost V 4 bases and J 3 bases, with 14 bases left between them.

The chain joins TRBV5-6 to TRBJ1-2; D call uncertain. The CDR3 has 15 amino acids. Germline CDR1 SGHDT, CDR2 YYEEEE. Trimming took off 2 bases at V and 3 bases at J, with 14 bases between the two ends. The CDR3 protein is CASSLDVRIDYGYTF. DNA for the CDR3: TGTGCCAGCAGCTTAGACGTGAGGATAGACTATGGCTACACCTTC.

J is TRBJ2-7 and V is TRBV6-5; 13 bases are shared with TRBD2. The CDR3 runs 16 residues. Per the germline V gene, CDR1 is MNHEY and CDR2 is SVGAGI. With 2 bases clipped from V and 7 bases from J, the junction kept 8 bases outside the gene matches. CDR3 nucleotides: TGTGCCAGCAGTTACGGGGGACTAGCGGGGACGCGAGAGCAGTACTTC. This codes for CASSYGGLAGTREQYF.

The gene calls are TRBV5-4 and TRBJ2-3; TRBD2 aligns across 9 bases. Germline CDR1 is SGHNT and CDR2 is YYREEE (reference sequence). CDR3 length equals 16 residues. V lost 2 bases and J lost 5; bases outside the gene matches: 9. CDR3 DNA: TGTGCCAGCAGCTTTCAGCGGGGGGCCGGGGTAGATACGCAGTATTTT. It yields the protein CASSFQRGAGVDTQYF.

The chain links TRBV6-1 to TRBJ1-4; 7 nucleotides agree with TRBD1. CDR3 length: 14 residues. Germline loops: CDR1 MNHNS, CDR2 SASEGT. The junction had 4 bases not matched to a gene; V was cut back by 2 bases and J by 7 bases. For the CDR3, the DNA is TGTGCCAGCAGTGAAAACAGGGGTCCTGAAAAACTGTTTTTT. Translation gives CASSENRGPEKLFF.

The chain has TRBV19 and TRBJ2-7; D not resolved. V was clipped by 6 bases and J by 0 bases, with 6 bases between them. Germline loops: CDR1 LNHDA, CDR2 SQIVND (reference sequence). The CDR3 spans 12 residues. For the CDR3, the DNA is TGTGCCAGTAGCCCTAGCTCCTACGAGCAGTACTTC. Protein sequence: CASSPSSYEQYF.

The V gene is TRBV2, the J gene TRBJ1-2, with a weak D call TRBD1 (5 bases). Trimming cost V 3 bases and J 7 bases, with 12 bases left between them. This CDR3 is built from 13 residues. CDR1 is SNHLY and CDR2 is FYNNEI in the germline V gene. As DNA, the CDR3 is TGTGCCAGCAGTGACCAGGGTTCGGGTGGCTACACCTTC. This encodes CASSDQGSGGYTF.